The 29 T cell receptor beta chains in this list originate from one sample, sequenced in a study of human T cells and chemical hapten exposure. Time point reported: pre-sensitization, week 0. Treatment here: therapeutic diphenylcyclopropenone sensitization with weekly scalp DPC. TCRdb fed the RACE reads into MiXCR, producing one record per CDR3 protein. This sample has about 80,000 distinct CDR3 sequences; 12% to 15% occur once, and the top ten carry 3.5% to 6%. Here the sequenced sample was whole blood, taken in connection with sensitization to the hapten diphenylcyclopropenone (DPC). The receptors come from a woman between 50 and 59 years old with alopecia areata. Some clones in this sample may be carry-over from other donors' samples.

The table lists this clonotype with a few counts. The chain couples TRBV18 to TRBJ2-5, with D hard to call. CDR1 is KGHSH and CDR2 is LQKENI in the germline V gene. The ends were cut back, 8 bases at V and 3 bases at J, with 7 bases in the middle. CDR3 length: 11 residues. The CDR3 loop is CASPHEETQYF. In DNA form, the CDR3 reads TGTGCCAGCCCACACGAAGAGACCCAGTACTTC.

Only a few counts were recorded for this clonotype. The rearrangement uses TRBV20-1 and TRBJ2-3, with 8 bases fitting TRBD1. The V and J ends lost 6 bases and 1 base, in that order; junction bases with no gene match: 9. This CDR3 is built from 15 residues. Germline CDR1 is DFQATT and CDR2 is SNEGSKA (reference sequence). This chain's CDR3 is CSAEPPGGGTDTQYF. The CDR3 bases are TGCAGTGCCGAACCCCCAGGGGGCGGCACAGATACGCAGTATTTT.

V gene TRBV20-1 combines with J gene TRBJ2-5; possibly TRBD2 for D (6 bases). V shed 0 bases and J shed 1 base, with 12 bases lying between them. Germline V gene lookup returns CDR1 DFQATT and CDR2 SNEGSKA (reference sequence). The CDR3 is 15 amino acids. The CDR3 bases are TGCAGTGCTAGAGATTGGGACGGGAGCCAAGAGACCCAGTACTTC. Translating gives CSARDWDGSQETQYF.

A few counts support this clonotype. The J gene is TRBJ1-4, the V gene TRBV6-6, with D unresolved. Germline CDR1 and CDR2: MNHNY and SVGAGI (reference sequence). The ends were cut back, 0 bases at V and 0 bases at J, with 23 bases in the middle. The CDR3 contains 21 residues. CDR3 region: CASSYSAWPTPKPATNEKLFF. The DNA for the CDR3 is TGTGCCAGCAGTTACTCCGCGTGGCCGACACCGAAGCCTGCAACTAATGAAAAACTGTTTTTT.

This clonotype showed up many times. This chain links TRBV11-2 with TRBJ2-7, with D unclear. Trimming pared 3 bases from V and 5 bases from J, leaving 5 bases between. Germline lookup yields CDR1 SGHAT and CDR2 FQNNGV. This CDR3 region has 11 residues. The CDR3 coding sequence is TGTGCCAGCAGCTTCGTGGACGAGCAGTACTTC. Its protein is CASSFVDEQYF.

This clonotype was seen only a few times. This chain connects TRBV6-5 to TRBJ2-1; TRBD1 matches 7 bases. CDR3 length equals 17 residues. The germline CDR1 and CDR2 sequences are MNHEY and SVGAGI. With 7 bases clipped from V and 8 bases from J, the junction kept 20 bases outside the gene matches. CDR3 sequence: CASTTRAETGFSHEQFF. The CDR3 DNA is TGTGCCAGCACAACAAGGGCCGAGACAGGGTTCTCCCATGAGCAGTTCTTC.

This clonotype was recorded at least ten times. V is TRBV28 and J is TRBJ1-1; D gene unclear. The CDR3 length is 15 residues. Germline-derived CDR1 and CDR2 are MDHEN and SYDVKM. V lost 2 bases, J lost 6 bases, and 16 bases lay in between. The CDR3 bases are TGTGCCAGCAGTTTAATGCTGGGGTCGACCCCTGAAGCTTTCTTT. Translation gives CASSLMLGSTPEAFF.

This clonotype showed up just a few times. The chain has TRBV29-1 and TRBJ1-1, with D hard to call. V lost 5 bases and J lost 1, with 11 bases in between. The CDR3 runs 13 residues. Germline V gene data show CDR1 as SQVTM and CDR2 as ANQGSEA. CDR3 coding DNA: TGCAGCGTTCTACGGTGGCAGAACACTGAAGCTTTCTTT. Translated, it gives CSVLRWQNTEAFF.

The chain couples TRBV7-9 to TRBJ1-4, with 7 bases that match TRBD1. CDR3 length: 15 amino acids. Germline CDR1 reads SEHNR; CDR2 reads FQNEAQ (reference sequence). V gave up 3 bases and J gave up 7 bases; unmatched junction bases: 8. CDR3: CASSFFSGGTEKLFF. The CDR3 region has the DNA TGTGCCAGCAGCTTTTTTTCAGGGGGTACTGAAAAACTGTTTTTT.

This sequence joins TRBV28 and TRBJ2-7; TRBD2 agrees at 15 bases. V gave up 10 bases and J gave up 3 bases; unmatched junction bases: 7. CDR1 and CDR2 from the germline V gene are MDHEN and SYDVKM. The CDR3 consists of 15 residues. CDR3 protein: CATRGLAGGNYEQYF. The CDR3, as DNA: TGTGCCACAAGAGGACTAGCGGGAGGGAACTACGAGCAGTACTTC.

The V call is TRBV3-1, the J call TRBJ2-1; 12 bases agree with TRBD2. The J segment lost 8 bases and the V segment lost 5 bases, leaving 7 bases of the junction unmatched. Germline CDR1 is LGHDT and CDR2 is YNNKEL (reference sequence). The CDR3 is 15 residues long. CDR3 DNA: TGTGCCAGCAGCTCGCGACTAGCGGGAGTGGATGAGCAGTTCTTC. Its translation: CASSSRLAGVDEQFF.

V gene TRBV11-2 combines with J gene TRBJ2-2; the match to TRBD2 covers 15 bases. This CDR3 has 17 residues. Germline V gene lookup returns CDR1 SGHAT and CDR2 FQNNGV. V trimming: 5 bases; J trimming: 5 bases; junction bases outside the gene matches: 6. CDR3 sequence reads: CASSQGTSGRWTGELFF. Here the CDR3 DNA reads TGTGCCAGCAGCCAGGGGACTAGCGGGAGGTGGACCGGGGAGCTGTTTTTT.

This clonotype was observed a few times. The chain combines TRBV24-1 with TRBJ2-3; 8 nucleotides match TRBD2. Trimming took 3 bases from V and 2 from J; bases not matched to a gene: 12. The CDR3 totals 18 residues. In germline, CDR1 is KGHDR, CDR2 SFDVKD. The CDR3 bases are TGTGCCACCAGTGATCCGGCCTTAGCGGGACGGAACACAGATACGCAGTATTTT. Translation: CATSDPALAGRNTDTQYF.

This clonotype was seen ten or more times. The V call is TRBV30, the J call TRBJ2-3; D remains ambiguous. Between the trimmed V and J ends, which lost 0 bases and 4 bases, there was a span of 5 bases. The CDR3 spans 12 residues. The germline CDR1 and CDR2 sequences are GTSNPN and SVGIG (reference sequence). For the CDR3, the DNA is TGTGCCTGGAGTGTACGGCCAGATACGCAGTATTTT. This gives the protein CAWSVRPDTQYF.

This clonotype was counted only a few times. V usage is TRBV30 and J usage is TRBJ2-1; a possible D gene is TRBD1 (5 bases). This CDR3 has 11 amino acids. The germline V and J ends were trimmed by 0 bases and 12 bases, with 9 bases remaining between them. Germline V lookup: CDR1 GTSNPN, CDR2 SVGIG (reference sequence). The CDR3 protein is CAWSVLTGQFF. The CDR3 coding sequence is TGTGCCTGGAGTGTACTTACAGGGCAGTTCTTC.

This rearrangement joins TRBV7-9 to TRBJ2-1; no clear D gene. V lost 5 bases and J lost 2, with 13 bases in between. The CDR3 has 15 amino acids. Germline CDR1 SEHNR, CDR2 FQNEAQ (reference sequence). The CDR3 DNA sequence: TGTGCCAGCAGCCTAGTTTCCTCTCCCTACAATGAGCAGTTCTTC. This gives the protein CASSLVSSPYNEQFF.

This clonotype was detected only a few times. The chain has TRBV6-2 or TRBV6-3 and TRBJ2-1, with 10 bases lining up with TRBD1. The CDR3 loop spans 14 amino acids. The germline gives CDR1 MNHEY, CDR2 SVGEGT. J lost 8 bases, V lost 6 bases, and 7 bases had no gene match. Here the CDR3 DNA reads TGTGCCAGCAGAGACAGGGGGCTTTACCATGAGCAGTTCTTC. Amino acid sequence: CASRDRGLYHEQFF.

The chain has TRBV5-4 and TRBJ2-2, with a possible D match to TRBD2 (6 bases). V lost 4 bases to trimming and J lost 5 bases, with 9 bases between them. There are 13 residues in the CDR3. CDR1 is SGHNT, CDR2 YYREEE, per germline (reference sequence). The CDR3 DNA is TGTGCCAGCAGCCAAGGGACTACCGGGGAGCTGTTTTTT. Its protein product is CASSQGTTGELFF.

A few counts support this clonotype. The gene calls are TRBV14 and TRBJ2-7, with D unclear. Germline V gene lookup returns CDR1 SGHDN and CDR2 FVKESK. V was cut by 0 bases and J by 0 bases, with 3 bases left in between. The CDR3 consists of 13 residues. This CDR3 reads CASSQEFSYEQYF. The CDR3 DNA sequence: TGTGCCAGCAGCCAAGAATTCTCCTACGAGCAGTACTTC.

The gene calls are TRBV5-4 and TRBJ1-1; D remains unclear. There are 14 residues in the CDR3. V lost 2 bases and J 1 base, leaving 9 bases between the germline ends. Per the germline V gene, CDR1 is SGHNT and CDR2 is YYREEE (reference sequence). This CDR3 reads CASSLWKRNTEAFF. In nucleotides, the CDR3 is TGTGCCAGCAGCTTATGGAAAAGGAACACTGAAGCTTTCTTT. Complete variable domain (other parts from reference TRBV5-4 and TRBJ1-1): ETGVTQSPTHLIKTRGQQVTLRCSSQSGHNTVSWYQQALGQGPQFIFQYYREEENGRGNFPPRFSGLQFPNYSSELNVNALELDDSALYLCASSLWKRNTEAFFGQGTRLTVV.

Many counts were recorded for this clonotype. The genes are TRBV20-1 and TRBJ1-2; D is unclear. Germline values: CDR1 DFQATT, CDR2 SNEGSKA (reference sequence). This CDR3 has 14 amino acids. V dropped 5 bases and J dropped 5 bases, with 18 bases sitting between them. In nucleotides, the CDR3 is TGCAGTGCTTCACCTAGTGGGAAAGGATATGGCTACACCTTC. This encodes CSASPSGKGYGYTF.

This clonotype turned up a few times. The chain combines TRBV20-1 with TRBJ2-1, with D perhaps matching TRBD1 or TRBD2 (5 bases each). The germline gives CDR1 DFQATT, CDR2 SNEGSKA (reference sequence). The CDR3 is 15 amino acids. Trimming took off 0 bases at V and 9 bases at J, with 18 bases between the two ends. DNA for the CDR3: TGCAGTGCTAGAGATAGGGGACCCAAATACCTTGAGCAGTTCTTC. Protein: CSARDRGPKYLEQFF.

The chain links TRBV12-3 or TRBV12-4 to TRBJ1-3; 12 bases are a match to TRBD1. The CDR3 consists of 18 residues. Trimming cost V 5 bases and J 0 bases; bases outside gene matches: 8. CDR3 nucleotides: TGTGCCAGCAGTCTAAGTGGGACAGGGGGCTTCTCTGGAAACACCATATATTTT. This codes for CASSLSGTGGFSGNTIYF.

This clonotype was picked up many times. The chain is built from TRBV30 and TRBJ1-3, with D maybe TRBD1 (5 bases). Per the germline V gene, CDR1 is GTSNPN and CDR2 is SVGIG (reference sequence). The CDR3 extends over 18 amino acids. V gave up 0 bases and J gave up 0 bases, with 18 bases separating them. The CDR3 region has the DNA TGTGCCTGGAGTGTACTTTCCTGGGACGGAAGCTCTGGAAACACCATATATTTT. Encoded protein: CAWSVLSWDGSSGNTIYF.

The chain employs TRBV3-1 and TRBJ2-1; D could derive from TRBD1 or TRBD2 (5 bases each). Trimming pared 4 bases from V and 8 bases from J, leaving 9 bases between. In germline, CDR1 is LGHDT, CDR2 YNNKEL (reference sequence). This CDR3 region has 12 residues. The CDR3 nucleotides read TGTGCCAGCAGCCCCCTGGGGGATGAGCAGTTCTTC. This translates into CASSPLGDEQFF.

CDR3 in DNA: TGTGCCAGCAGCTTTGGTACGATTGAAAAACTGTTTTTT. Translation: CASSFGTIEKLFF. The chain uses TRBV7-9 and TRBJ1-4, with unresolved D. This CDR3 is built from 13 residues. The germline V gene has CDR1 SEHNR and CDR2 FQNEAQ (reference sequence). The V end lost 3 bases, the J end lost 7 bases, and 9 bases lay between the germline ends.

At least ten counts were recorded for this clonotype. The V and J genes are TRBV2 and TRBJ2-4; no reliable D call. The CDR3 length is 14 residues. Germline V gene lookup returns CDR1 SNHLY and CDR2 FYNNEI. Trimming shortened V by 7 bases and J by 3 bases, and 13 bases separated the two germline ends. The chain's CDR3 is CASTLLLDKNIQYF. The CDR3 bases are TGTGCCAGCACGCTTCTACTGGACAAAAACATTCAGTACTTC.

This clonotype has just a few counts. The chain carries TRBV5-5 and TRBJ2-7; 10 nucleotides align to TRBD1. CDR1 is SGHKS, CDR2 YYEKEE, per germline (reference sequence). There are 14 residues in the CDR3. The trim removed 3 bases at V and 6 bases at J, leaving 6 bases unmatched. The CDR3 sequence: CASSWDRGDGEQYF. DNA for the CDR3: TGTGCCAGCAGCTGGGACAGGGGAGATGGCGAGCAGTACTTC.

This clonotype occurred a few times. The chain has TRBV3-1 and TRBJ1-6, with D possibly being TRBD1 (5 bases). Germline V gene data show CDR1 as LGHDT and CDR2 as YNNKEL (reference sequence). V was trimmed by 1 base and J by 7 bases, leaving 8 bases between them. The CDR3 spans 14 residues. The CDR3 is CASSQGTSNSPLHF. The DNA for the CDR3 is TGTGCCAGCAGCCAAGGGACATCAAATTCACCCCTCCACTTT.